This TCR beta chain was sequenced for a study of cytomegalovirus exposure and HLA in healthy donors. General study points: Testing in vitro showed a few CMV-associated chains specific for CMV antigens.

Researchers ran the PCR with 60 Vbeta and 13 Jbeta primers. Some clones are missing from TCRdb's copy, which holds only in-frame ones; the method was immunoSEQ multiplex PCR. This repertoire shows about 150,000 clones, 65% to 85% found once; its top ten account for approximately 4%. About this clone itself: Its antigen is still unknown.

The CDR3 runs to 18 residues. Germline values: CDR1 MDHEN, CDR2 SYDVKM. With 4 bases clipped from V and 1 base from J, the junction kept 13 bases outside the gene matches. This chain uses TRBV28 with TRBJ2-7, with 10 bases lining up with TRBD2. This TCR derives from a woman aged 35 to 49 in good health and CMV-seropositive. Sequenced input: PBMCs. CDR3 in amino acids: CASSWPALAGTLSYEQYF. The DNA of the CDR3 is TGTGCCAGCAGTTGGCCCGCACTAGCGGGAACCCTTTCCTACGAGCAGTACTTC.